A single sample gave rise to the 19 T cell receptor beta chains below, sequenced in a study of CXCR3-negative and CXCR3-positive naive CD8 T cells. Libraries were UMI-labeled 5' RACE TRB cDNA. TCRdb reworked the 5' RACE reads into one entry per CDR3 protein, no DNA. Its table records about 43,000 distinct CDR3 sequences. Source material: memory CD8+ T cells from blood. The receptors come from a human donor in good health. Some clones in this sample may be carry-over from other donors' samples.

The chain has TRBV13 and TRBJ2-7; the TCRdb call, TRBD2, lacks DNA for checking. Germline V gene sequence: CDR1 PRHDT, CDR2 FYEKMQ (reference sequence). This CDR3 is built from 19 residues. CDR3 loop: CASSLESGDPTGTSYEQYF.

This sequence joins TRBV6-4 and TRBJ2-3; TCRdb names TRBD1, which stays unverified in the absence of DNA. The CDR3 spans 15 residues. The germline V gene has CDR1 MRHNA and CDR2 SNTAGT. CDR3: CASSDQGGTTDTQYF.

This chain links TRBV11-3 with TRBJ1-3. Germline assignment: CDR1 SGHNT and CDR2 YENEEA. The CDR3 is made up of 15 amino acids. CDR3 region: CASSSARDSGNTIYF.

V and J are TRBV7-9 and TRBJ2-7; TCRdb selects TRBD1, and the lack of DNA leaves this call unchecked. This CDR3 has 12 residues. From germline, CDR1 is SEHNR and CDR2 FQNEAQ (reference sequence). CDR3 sequence reads: CASTGASYEQYF.

CDR3: CSTGTGGTDTQYF. The chain recombines TRBV29-1 with TRBJ2-3; the D call from TCRdb, TRBD1, cannot be confirmed without DNA. This CDR3 has 13 residues. Germline assignment: CDR1 SQVTM and CDR2 ANQGSEA.

The chain recombines TRBV7-3 with TRBJ1-5; the TCRdb D gene call, TRBD1, has no DNA to confirm it. The CDR3 totals 23 residues. In germline, CDR1 is SGHTA, CDR2 FQGTGA. CDR3 protein: CASSLCLRLVWTGGELSNQPQHF. The complete variable domain, with remaining parts taken from reference TRBV7-3 and TRBJ1-5, reads GAGVSQTPSNKVTEKGKYVELRCDPISGHTALYWYRQSLGQGPEFLIYFQGTGAADDSGLPNDRFFAVRPEGSVSTLKIQRTERGDSAVYLCASSLCLRLVWTGGELSNQPQHFGDGTRLSIL.

The CDR3 loop is CASRETGGTGNTIYF. V is TRBV28 and J is TRBJ1-3; TCRdb's assignment of TRBD1 cannot be checked, as there is no DNA. Germline V gives CDR1 MDHEN, CDR2 SYDVKM. The CDR3 is made up of 15 amino acids.

V gene TRBV7-9 combines with J gene TRBJ2-5; TCRdb's assignment of TRBD2 cannot be checked, as there is no DNA. The CDR3 length is 16 residues. The germline V gene has CDR1 SEHNR and CDR2 FQNEAQ (reference sequence). This CDR3 is CASSPNGLQNGETQYF.

This rearrangement joins TRBV5-4 to TRBJ2-1; TCRdb indicates TRBD1, and absent DNA this call remains unverified. CDR3 size: 13 residues. Germline loops: CDR1 SGHNT, CDR2 YYREEE (reference sequence). The CDR3 loop is CASSAGQLNEQFF. Full variable domain (outside the CDR3, taken from reference TRBV5-4 and TRBJ2-1): ETGVTQSPTHLIKTRGQQVTLRCSSQSGHNTVSWYQQALGQGPQFIFQYYREEENGRGNFPPRFSGLQFPNYSSELNVNALELDDSALYLCASSAGQLNEQFFGPGTRLTVL.

The chain recombines TRBV14 with TRBJ1-1. The germline CDR1 and CDR2 sequences are SGHDN and FVKESK. The CDR3 is 15 amino acids. CDR3 sequence: CASSQVPAGHTEAFF.

This chain links TRBV12-3 or TRBV12-4 with TRBJ1-3. The CDR3 loop spans 14 amino acids. The CDR3 spells CASSFFDLGNTIYF.

The J gene is TRBJ1-2, the V gene TRBV12-3 or TRBV12-4; lacking DNA, the TRBD1 call made by TCRdb goes unchecked. CDR3 length: 15 residues. The CDR3 reads CASSLVPRDPYGYTF.

The J gene is TRBJ2-7, the V gene TRBV28. The CDR3 loop spans 13 amino acids. Germline values: CDR1 MDHEN, CDR2 SYDVKM. CDR3 protein: CASSRTAPEEQYF. The whole variable domain, filled in from reference TRBV28 and TRBJ2-7, reads DVKVTQSSRYLVKRTGEKVFLECVQDMDHENMFWYRQDPGLGLRLIYFSYDVKMKEKGDIPEGYSVSREKKERFSLILESASTNQTSMYLCASSRTAPEEQYFGPGTRLTVT.

The chain has TRBV6-2 or TRBV6-3 and TRBJ2-2; TCRdb selects TRBD1, and the lack of DNA leaves this call unchecked. The CDR3 covers 15 residues. Germline values: CDR1 MNHEY, CDR2 SVGEGT. The CDR3 spells CASSPGQGDTGELFF.

V gene TRBV12-3 or TRBV12-4 combines with J gene TRBJ1-6; TCRdb designates TRBD1, a call that cannot be tested without DNA. The CDR3 length is 15 residues. The CDR3 reads CASSFRRVGNSPLHF.

V usage is TRBV5-1 and J usage is TRBJ2-7. The CDR3 spans 15 residues. Per germline, CDR1 SGHRS and CDR2 YFSETQ. CDR3 amino acids: CASSLVSVSPYEQYF.

The chain carries TRBV14 and TRBJ2-1. The CDR3 extends over 17 amino acids. Germline CDR1 and CDR2: SGHDN and FVKESK. The CDR3 loop reads CASSQGFGGTSYNEQFF.

This chain links TRBV20-1 with TRBJ2-2; the D gene TCRdb calls, TRBD2, cannot be checked with no DNA. CDR3 length: 15 amino acids. In germline, CDR1 is DFQATT, CDR2 SNEGSKA (reference sequence). CDR3 loop: CSATPGQRDSGELFF.

The CDR3 loop reads CASSPGGDYGYTF. This chain links TRBV18 with TRBJ1-2; TCRdb names TRBD1, which stays unverified in the absence of DNA. The V gene's germline CDR1 is KGHSH and CDR2 LQKENI. CDR3 length: 13 residues.